This T cell receptor (beta chain) was recovered during a study of breast tumors, draining lymph nodes, adjacent tissues. Study outcomes and limitations: Data fit most tumor T cells coming from lymph node, expanding in tumor. Tumor TCR diversity was below lymph nodes but above nontumor tissue. Luminal-like breast cancer showed significantly higher tumor–nontumor repertoire similarity than basal-like. That most tumor T cells come from lymph nodes remained unproven.

This clonotype was seen at least ten times. Its antigen remains unknown. Axillary draining lymph nodes of breast cancer patients supplied the node samples. TCRdb called the multiplex PCR reads again in MiXCR, with one record for every CDR3 protein. The data hold 85,000 to 130,000 distinct CDR3 sequences, with roughly 29% observed a single time. This TCR was recovered from a female donor with breast cancer. Some clones in this sample may be carry-over from other donors' samples. Material: axillary lymph node tissue.

CDR3 in DNA: TGTGCCACCGCTAGCGGGGGAACCACCTACGAGCAGTACTTC. Its translation is CATASGGTTYEQYF. The chain uses TRBV6-5 and TRBJ2-7; 10 bases are shared with TRBD2. The CDR3 extends over 14 amino acids. CDR1 and CDR2 from the germline V gene are MNHEY and SVGAGI. J lost 2 bases, V lost 10 bases, and 8 bases had no gene match.